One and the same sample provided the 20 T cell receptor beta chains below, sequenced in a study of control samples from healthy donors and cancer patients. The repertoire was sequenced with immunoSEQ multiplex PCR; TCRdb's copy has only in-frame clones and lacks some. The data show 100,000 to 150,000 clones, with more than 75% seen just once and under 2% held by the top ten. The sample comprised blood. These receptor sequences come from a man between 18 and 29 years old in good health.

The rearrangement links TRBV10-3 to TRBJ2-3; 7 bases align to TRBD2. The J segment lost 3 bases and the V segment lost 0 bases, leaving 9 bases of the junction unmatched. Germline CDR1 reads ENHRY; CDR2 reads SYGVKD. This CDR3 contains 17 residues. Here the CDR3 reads CAISESQHGRWTDTQYF. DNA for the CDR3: TGTGCCATCAGTGAGTCACAACACGGGAGGTGGACAGATACGCAGTATTTT.

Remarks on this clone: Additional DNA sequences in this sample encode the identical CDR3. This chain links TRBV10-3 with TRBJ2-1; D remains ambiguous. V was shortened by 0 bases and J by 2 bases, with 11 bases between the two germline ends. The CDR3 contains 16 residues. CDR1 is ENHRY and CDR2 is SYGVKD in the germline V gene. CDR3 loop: CAISESSGSPYNEQFF. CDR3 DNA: TGTGCCATCAGTGAGTCGTCTGGGTCCCCCTACAATGAGCAGTTCTTC.

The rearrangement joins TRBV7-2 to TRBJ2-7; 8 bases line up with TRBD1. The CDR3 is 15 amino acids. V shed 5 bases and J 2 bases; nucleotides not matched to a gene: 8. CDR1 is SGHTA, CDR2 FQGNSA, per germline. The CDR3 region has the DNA TGTGCCAGCAGCCCCATGGACAGGGTTACCTACGAGCAGTACTTC. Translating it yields CASSPMDRVTYEQYF.

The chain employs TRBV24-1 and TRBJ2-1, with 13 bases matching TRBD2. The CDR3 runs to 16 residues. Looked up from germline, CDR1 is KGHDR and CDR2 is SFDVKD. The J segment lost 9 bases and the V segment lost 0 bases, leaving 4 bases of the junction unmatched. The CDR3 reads CATSDLKLAGGIEQFF. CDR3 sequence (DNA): TGTGCCACCAGTGATTTGAAACTAGCGGGAGGGATTGAGCAGTTCTTC.

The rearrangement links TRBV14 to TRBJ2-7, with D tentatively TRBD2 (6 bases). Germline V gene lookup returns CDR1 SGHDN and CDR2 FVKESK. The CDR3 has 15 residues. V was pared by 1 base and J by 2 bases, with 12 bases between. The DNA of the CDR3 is TGTGCCAGCAGCCAAGTTGGTAGCGGCGCCTACGAGCAGTACTTC. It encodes CASSQVGSGAYEQYF.

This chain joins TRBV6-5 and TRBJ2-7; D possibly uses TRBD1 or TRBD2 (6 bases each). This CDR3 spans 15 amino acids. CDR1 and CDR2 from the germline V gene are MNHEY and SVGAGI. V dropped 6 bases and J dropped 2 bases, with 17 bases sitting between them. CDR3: CASRPEGGRAYEQYF. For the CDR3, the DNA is TGTGCCAGCAGGCCCGAGGGGGGTCGCGCCTACGAGCAGTACTTC.

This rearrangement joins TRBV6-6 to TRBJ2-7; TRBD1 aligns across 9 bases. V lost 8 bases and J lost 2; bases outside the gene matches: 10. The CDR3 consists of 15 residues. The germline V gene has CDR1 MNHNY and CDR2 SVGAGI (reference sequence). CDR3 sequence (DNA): TGTGCCAGCCAGGGGACAGGGTTTGGCGCCTACGAGCAGTACTTC. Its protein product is CASQGTGFGAYEQYF.

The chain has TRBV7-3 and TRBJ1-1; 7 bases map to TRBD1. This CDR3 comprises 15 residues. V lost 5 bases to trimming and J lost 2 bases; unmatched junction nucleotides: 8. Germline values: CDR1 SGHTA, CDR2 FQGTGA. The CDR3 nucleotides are TGTGCCAGCAGCAAAAGCGGGACAGACAACACTGAAGCTTTCTTT. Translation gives CASSKSGTDNTEAFF.

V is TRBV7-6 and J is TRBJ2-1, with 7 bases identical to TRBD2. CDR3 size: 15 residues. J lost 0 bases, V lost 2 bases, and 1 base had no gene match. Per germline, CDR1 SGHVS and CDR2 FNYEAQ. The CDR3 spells CASSLIAGSYNEQFF. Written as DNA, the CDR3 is TGTGCCAGCAGCTTAATAGCGGGCTCCTACAATGAGCAGTTCTTC. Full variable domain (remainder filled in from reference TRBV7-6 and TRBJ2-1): GAGVSQSPRYKVTKRGQDVALRCDPISGHVSLYWYRQALGQGPEFLTYFNYEAQQDKSGLPNDRFSAERPEGSISTLTIQRTEQRDSAMYRCASSLIAGSYNEQFFGPGTRLTVL.

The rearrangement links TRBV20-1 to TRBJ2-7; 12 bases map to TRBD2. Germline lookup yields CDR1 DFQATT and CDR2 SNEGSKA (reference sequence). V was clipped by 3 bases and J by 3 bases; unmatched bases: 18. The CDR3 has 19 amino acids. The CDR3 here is CSASGLASGRERVGYEQYF. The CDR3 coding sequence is TGCAGTGCTAGTGGGCTGGCTAGCGGGAGGGAACGGGTAGGCTACGAGCAGTACTTC.

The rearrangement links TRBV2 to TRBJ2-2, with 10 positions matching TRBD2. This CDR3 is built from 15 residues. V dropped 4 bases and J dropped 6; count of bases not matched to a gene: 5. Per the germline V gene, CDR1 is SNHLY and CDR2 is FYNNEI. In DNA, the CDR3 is TGTGCCAGCAGTGTACCTAGCGGGAGCCCCGGGGAGCTGTTTTTT. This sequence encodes CASSVPSGSPGELFF.

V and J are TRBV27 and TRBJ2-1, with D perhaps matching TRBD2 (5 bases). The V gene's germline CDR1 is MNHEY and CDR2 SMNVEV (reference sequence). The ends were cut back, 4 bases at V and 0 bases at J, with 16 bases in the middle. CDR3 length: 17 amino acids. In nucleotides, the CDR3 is TGTGCCAGCAGTTCCCAACGGGATTTGAGCTCCTACAATGAGCAGTTCTTC. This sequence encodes CASSSQRDLSSYNEQFF.

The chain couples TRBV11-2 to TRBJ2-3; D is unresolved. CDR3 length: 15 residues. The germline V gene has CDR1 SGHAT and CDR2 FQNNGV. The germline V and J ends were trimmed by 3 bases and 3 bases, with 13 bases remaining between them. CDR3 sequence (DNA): TGTGCCAGCAGCTTCAAGCGCGTGGGGACAGATACGCAGTATTTT. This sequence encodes CASSFKRVGTDTQYF.

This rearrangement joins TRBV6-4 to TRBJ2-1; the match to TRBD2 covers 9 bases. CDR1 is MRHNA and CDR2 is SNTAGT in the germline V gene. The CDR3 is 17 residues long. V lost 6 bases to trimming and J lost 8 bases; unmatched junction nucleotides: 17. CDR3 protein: CASRRGGSSGGLDEQFF. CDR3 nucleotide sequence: TGTGCCAGCAGGAGGGGAGGAAGTAGCGGGGGATTGGATGAGCAGTTCTTC.

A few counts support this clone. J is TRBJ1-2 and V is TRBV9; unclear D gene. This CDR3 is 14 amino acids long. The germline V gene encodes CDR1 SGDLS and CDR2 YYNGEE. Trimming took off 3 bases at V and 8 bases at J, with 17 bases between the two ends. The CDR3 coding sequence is TGTGCCAGCAGCGGAGGATTAGGAGTTCGAGGCTACACCTTC. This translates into CASSGGLGVRGYTF.

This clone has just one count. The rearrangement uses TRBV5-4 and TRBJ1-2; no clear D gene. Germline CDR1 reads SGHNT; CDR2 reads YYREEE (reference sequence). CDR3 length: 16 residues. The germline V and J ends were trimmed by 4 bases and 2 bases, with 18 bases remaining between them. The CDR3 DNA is TGTGCCAGCAGCCCCGTGGGAGGCGGCAAGAACTATGGCTACACCTTC. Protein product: CASSPVGGGKNYGYTF.

CDR3: CASSQRQGGENYGYTF. The CDR3 coding sequence is TGCGCCAGCAGCCAACGACAAGGGGGGGAAAACTATGGCTACACCTTC. The chain employs TRBV4-1 and TRBJ1-2; D perhaps matches TRBD1 (6 bases). The CDR3 consists of 16 residues. V lost 2 bases, J lost 2 bases, and 15 bases lay in between. Germline loops: CDR1 MGHRA, CDR2 YSYEKL.

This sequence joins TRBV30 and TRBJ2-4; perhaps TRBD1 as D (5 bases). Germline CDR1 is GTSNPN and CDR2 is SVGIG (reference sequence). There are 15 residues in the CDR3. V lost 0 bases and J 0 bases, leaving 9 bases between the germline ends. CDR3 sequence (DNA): TGTGCCTGGAGTGTACCAGGGCAAGCCAAAAACATTCAGTACTTC. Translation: CAWSVPGQAKNIQYF. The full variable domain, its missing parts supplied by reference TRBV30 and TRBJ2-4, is SQTIHQWPATLVQPVGSPLSLECTVEGTSNPNLYWYRQAAGRGLQLLFYSVGIGQISSEVPQNLSASRPQDRQFILSSKKLLLSDSGFYLCAWSVPGQAKNIQYFGAGTRLSVL.

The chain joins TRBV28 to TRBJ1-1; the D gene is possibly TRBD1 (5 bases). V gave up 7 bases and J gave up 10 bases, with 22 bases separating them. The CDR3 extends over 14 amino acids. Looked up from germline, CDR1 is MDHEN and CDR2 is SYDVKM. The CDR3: CASTWGAGGVGAFF. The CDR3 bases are TGTGCCAGCACCTGGGGCGCGGGAGGGGTAGGAGCTTTCTTT. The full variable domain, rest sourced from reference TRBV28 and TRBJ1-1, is DVKVTQSSRYLVKRTGEKVFLECVQDMDHENMFWYRQDPGLGLRLIYFSYDVKMKEKGDIPEGYSVSREKKERFSLILESASTNQTSMYLCASTWGAGGVGAFFGQGTRLTVV.

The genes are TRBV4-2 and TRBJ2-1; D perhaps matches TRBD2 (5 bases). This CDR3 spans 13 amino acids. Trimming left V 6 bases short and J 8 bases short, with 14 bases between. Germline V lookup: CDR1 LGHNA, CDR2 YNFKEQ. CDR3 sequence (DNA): TGTGCCAGCAGTATCTCGGGGTGGGATGAGCAGTTCTTC. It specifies CASSISGWDEQFF.